This T cell receptor (beta chain) was identified during a study of T cells in Graves' hyperthyroidism and ophthalmopathy. Germline loops: CDR1 MDHEN, CDR2 SYDVKM. The CDR3 sequence is 14 residues long. Trimming shortened V by 3 bases and J by 7 bases, and 13 bases separated the two germline ends. Amplification yielded TCR beta CDR3 regions, with RNA transcripts as the source. During a first-round RT-PCR of the TCR CDR3, the HTBI primer set was used. TCRdb reprocessed the multiplex PCR reads via MiXCR and lists one record per CDR3 protein. The repertoire holds some 570,000 distinct CDR3 sequences, with 15% to 20% as singletons. The table lists this clonotype with many counts.

The source is a woman between 18 and 29 years old with Graves' ophthalmopathy. The chain uses TRBV28 and TRBJ2-1, with D perhaps given as TRBD1 or TRBD2 (5 bases each). Material for sequencing was blood. The CDR3 coding sequence is TGTGCCAGCAGTTTGCGTACTAGGGGAAATGAGCAGTTCTTC. Amino acid sequence: CASSLRTRGNEQFF.